One sample yielded the 20 T cell receptor beta chains listed below, sequenced in a study of OX40 agonist ivuxolimab in advanced cancers. Method: immunoSEQ multiplex PCR; TCRdb's copy keeps in-frame clones and lacks some. In the table there are about 17,000 clones, approximately 77% of which are singletons. The sequenced sample was CD4+ or CD8+ T cells sorted from blood, obtained in a trial of the OX40 agonist ivuxolimab. The receptors derive from an adult with an advanced solid tumor such as melanoma, head and neck, liver or kidney cancer.

The rearrangement joins TRBV11-2 to TRBJ1-4; perhaps TRBD1 as D (5 bases). Germline V gene sequence: CDR1 SGHAT, CDR2 FQNNGV. The CDR3 loop spans 17 amino acids. V was shortened by 3 bases and J by 0 bases, with 14 bases between the two germline ends. The CDR3 sequence is CASSFRRGTATNEKLFF. The CDR3 DNA is TGTGCCAGCAGCTTCCGCCGAGGGACGGCAACTAATGAAAAACTGTTTTTT.

This clone was counted once. The CDR3 DNA follows: TGTGCCAGCAGCGTAGTAGGTAGCGGGGATTCCTACAATGAGCAGTTCTTC. Amino acid sequence: CASSVVGSGDSYNEQFF. This chain joins TRBV9 and TRBJ2-1, with 8 bases aligning to TRBD2. The CDR3 has 17 amino acids. The junction had 6 bases not matched to a gene; V was cut back by 0 bases and J by 1 base. CDR1 is SGDLS, CDR2 YYNGEE, per germline.

The sample holds a few counts of this clone. The rearrangement joins TRBV6-5 to TRBJ1-1; D not resolved. Looked up from germline, CDR1 is MNHEY and CDR2 is SVGAGI. Trimming took off 5 bases at V and 3 bases at J, with 16 bases between the two ends. The length of the CDR3 is 15 residues. CDR3 coding DNA: TGTGCCAGCAGTGCCCAGGTCATGGGTGACACTGAAGCTTTCTTT. This sequence encodes CASSAQVMGDTEAFF.

The chain recombines TRBV7-6 with TRBJ2-7; 7 positions match TRBD1. Germline-derived CDR1 and CDR2 are SGHVS and FNYEAQ. V lost 2 bases, J lost 3 bases, and 1 base stayed unmatched. The CDR3 loop spans 13 amino acids. CDR3 nucleotides: TGTGCCAGCAGCTTAACAGGGGACTACGAGCAGTACTTC. Translation gives CASSLTGDYEQYF.

In this sample, this clone turned up once. The chain joins TRBV7-9 to TRBJ1-2; D gene ambiguous. The CDR3 runs 15 residues. CDR1 and CDR2 (germline): SEHNR, FQNEAQ (reference sequence). The ends were cut back, 5 bases at V and 4 bases at J, with 17 bases in the middle. CDR3 in DNA: TGTGCCAGCAGCCAAGCCCTCTACTCGAGCTATGGCTACACCTTC. Translated, it gives CASSQALYSSYGYTF. Combining the CDR3 with reference TRBV7-9 and TRBJ1-2 gives the whole variable domain DTGVSQNPRHKITKRGQNVTFRCDPISEHNRLYWYRQTLGQGPEFLTYFQNEAQLEKSRLLSDRFSAERPKGSFSTLEIQRTEQGDSAMYLCASSQALYSSYGYTFGSGTRLTVV.

The gene calls are TRBV7-9 and TRBJ2-5; perhaps D is TRBD1 or TRBD2 (7 bases each). Trimming took 0 bases from V and 1 from J, leaving 15 bases between them. CDR3 size: 17 residues. Germline V CDR1 and CDR2: SEHNR, FQNEAQ (reference sequence). The CDR3 bases are TGTGCCAGCAGCTTAGCGGGAGGGACAGCCACCCAAGAGACCCAGTACTTC. Residues: CASSLAGGTATQETQYF.

The gene calls are TRBV13 and TRBJ2-3, with D perhaps TRBD1 or TRBD2 (5 bases each). V was cut by 0 bases and J by 7 bases, with 11 bases left in between. The CDR3 sequence is 14 residues long. Germline CDR1 PRHDT, CDR2 FYEKMQ (reference sequence). The CDR3 coding sequence is TGTGCCAGCAGCTTAGGCGGGACCGCCAATACGCAGTATTTT. The encoded protein is CASSLGGTANTQYF.

The chain combines TRBV27 with TRBJ2-2; possible D gene TRBD1, 5 bases. Between the trimmed V and J ends, which lost 3 bases and 2 bases, there was a span of 13 bases. The germline CDR1 and CDR2 sequences are MNHEY and SMNVEV (reference sequence). The CDR3 covers 16 residues. CDR3 protein: CASSFVGRVNTGELFF. CDR3 nucleotides: TGTGCCAGCAGTTTTGTGGGGCGTGTTAACACCGGGGAGCTGTTTTTT.

The rearrangement joins TRBV30 to TRBJ1-6; D is undetermined. Germline V CDR1 and CDR2: GTSNPN, SVGIG (reference sequence). The CDR3 runs 11 residues. V dropped 4 bases and J dropped 9 bases, with 7 bases sitting between them. The CDR3: CAWKLGSPLHF. The DNA of the CDR3 is TGTGCCTGGAAGTTAGGTTCACCCCTCCACTTT.

The chain links TRBV4-3 to TRBJ1-5, with 9 bases aligning to TRBD1. The CDR3 is 20 residues long. V dropped 4 bases and J dropped 0; count of bases not matched to a gene: 16. CDR1 and CDR2 from the germline V gene are LGHNA and YSLEER. DNA of the CDR3: TGCGCCAGCAGCCCCCGAGTAGGGACAGGGCCTCTTTATAGCAATCAGCCCCAGCATTTT. Its protein is CASSPRVGTGPLYSNQPQHF.

The chain has TRBV7-3 and TRBJ2-7; 7 positions match TRBD2. CDR1 is SGHTA, CDR2 FQGTGA, per germline. The CDR3 contains 15 residues. The trim removed 2 bases at V and 4 bases at J, leaving 8 bases unmatched. CDR3 protein: CASSLYGGVRYEQYF. The CDR3 bases are TGTGCCAGCAGCTTATATGGGGGGGTCCGGTACGAGCAGTACTTC.

The chain couples TRBV28 to TRBJ1-1; 8 bases are shared with TRBD1. The CDR3 spans 12 residues. Germline CDR1 and CDR2: MDHEN and SYDVKM. Germline trimming cut 7 bases from V and 5 bases from J; bases unmatched to any gene: 3. The CDR3 region has the DNA TGTGCCAGCATTCAGGGGGCTACTGAAGCTTTCTTT. Translating gives CASIQGATEAFF.

The gene calls are TRBV18 and TRBJ2-5, with D possibly TRBD2 on 6 matching bases. The CDR3 totals 16 residues. From germline, CDR1 is KGHSH and CDR2 LQKENI. The V end lost 1 base, the J end lost 5 bases, and 17 bases lay between the germline ends. The CDR3 DNA sequence: TGTGCCAGCTCACCACTGTTCGGGGGAGAGGGGGAGACCCAGTACTTC. Its protein is CASSPLFGGEGETQYF. Filled out from reference TRBV18 and TRBJ2-5, the complete variable domain reads NAGVMQNPRHLVRRRGQEARLRCSPMKGHSHVYWYRQLPEEGLKFMVYLQKENIIDESGMPKERFSAEFPKEGPSILRIQQVVRGDSAAYFCASSPLFGGEGETQYFGPGTRLLVL.

CDR3 bases: TGTGCCAGCAGCTTCGAGGGGCTAAGCACAGATACGCAGTATTTT. This sequence encodes CASSFEGLSTDTQYF. The rearrangement joins TRBV7-9 to TRBJ2-3; D assignment may be TRBD1 or TRBD2 (5 bases each). With 3 bases removed from V and 0 bases from J, the gap between germline ends came to 10 bases. CDR3 length: 15 amino acids. In germline, CDR1 is SEHNR, CDR2 FQNEAQ (reference sequence).

This chain joins TRBV27 and TRBJ1-4, with D possibly matching TRBD1 (6 bases). Germline-derived CDR1 and CDR2 are MNHEY and SMNVEV (reference sequence). V lost 3 bases to trimming and J lost 12 bases, with 11 bases between them. The CDR3 has 12 residues. CDR3 in DNA: TGTGCCAGCAGTTTGAGAGGGGGGGAACTGTTTTTT. Amino acids: CASSLRGGELFF.

This clone has more than one count but fewer than ten. The chain links TRBV4-3 to TRBJ2-7; D is perhaps TRBD1 (7 bases). V was trimmed by 2 bases and J by 5 bases, leaving 13 bases between them. Germline V CDR1 and CDR2: LGHNA, YSLEER. This CDR3 region has 14 residues. The CDR3 reads CASSQYTGEDEQYF. CDR3 in DNA: TGCGCCAGCAGCCAATATACAGGGGAGGACGAGCAGTACTTC.

J is TRBJ1-6 and V is TRBV19, with D perhaps TRBD1 (6 bases). Germline CDR1 LNHDA, CDR2 SQIVND (reference sequence). This CDR3 spans 15 amino acids. V lost 6 bases, J lost 9 bases, and 18 bases lay in between. As DNA, the CDR3 is TGTGCCAGTAGCCCCTCGTCGGGGGGCAGTTCACCCCTCCACTTT. Protein sequence: CASSPSSGGSSPLHF.

The chain joins TRBV27 to TRBJ1-2; 12 nucleotides align to TRBD1. The CDR3 runs 15 residues. Unmatched junction bases numbered 6, after V lost 5 bases and J lost 5 bases. Germline V gene lookup returns CDR1 MNHEY and CDR2 SMNVEV (reference sequence). CDR3 sequence (DNA): TGTGCCAGCAGTGGGGGGACAGGGGGCAGTTATGGCTACACCTTC. It translates to CASSGGTGGSYGYTF.

V gene TRBV11-3 combines with J gene TRBJ1-2; no clear D. The germline CDR1 and CDR2 sequences are SGHNT and YENEEA. Trimming removed 4 bases at V and 3 bases at J, with 18 bases between. There are 16 residues in the CDR3. The chain's CDR3 is CASSWTPAASDYGYTF. CDR3 nucleotide sequence: TGTGCCAGCAGCTGGACGCCAGCAGCTTCGGACTATGGCTACACCTTC.

This chain joins TRBV11-3 and TRBJ2-7; D tentatively fits TRBD1 or TRBD2 (5 bases each). CDR1 SGHNT and CDR2 YENEEA come from the germline V gene. The V end lost 1 base, the J end lost 9 bases, and 10 bases lay between the germline ends. This CDR3 contains 12 residues. CDR3 in DNA: TGTGCCAGCAGCTTAGGGGGGACGTTGCAGTACTTC. As protein: CASSLGGTLQYF.